The 27 T cell receptor beta chains listed next were all sequenced from one sample in a study of T-cell memory formation after mild COVID-19. TCRdb independently ran MiXCR on the 5' RACE reads; one entry per CDR3 protein. The sample lists approximately 250,000 distinct CDR3 sequences; 15% were seen once. Source material: PBMCs or a T cell subset sorted from them (not recorded which). Receptors originate from an adult woman who had mild COVID-19 (a few samples of this study predate the infection). Cell type and time point are not known.

This clonotype was seen many times. The V gene is TRBV5-1, the J gene TRBJ2-1, with 13 bases fitting TRBD2. The CDR3 runs 22 residues. Germline lookup yields CDR1 SGHRS and CDR2 YFSETQ. The junction had 23 bases not matched to a gene; V was cut back by 0 bases and J by 8 bases. This chain's CDR3 is CASSLEWSGLAGSQALGDEQFF. CDR3 in DNA: TGCGCCAGCAGCTTGGAATGGTCGGGACTAGCGGGGAGCCAGGCTCTTGGGGATGAGCAGTTCTTC.

The chain uses TRBV12-3 or TRBV12-4 and TRBJ1-1, with D possibly being TRBD1 (5 bases). Trimming took 6 bases from V and 1 from J, leaving 18 bases between them. The CDR3 is made up of 16 amino acids. Here the CDR3 reads CASRSSGGHSNTEAFF. The DNA for the CDR3 is TGTGCCAGCAGATCAAGCGGAGGACACTCGAACACTGAAGCTTTCTTT.

This clonotype was seen a few times. This chain connects TRBV7-9 to TRBJ2-7, with 7 bases identical to TRBD2. With V trimmed by 0 bases and J by 0 bases, 8 bases remained unmatched. Germline-derived CDR1 and CDR2 are SEHNR and FQNEAQ (reference sequence). CDR3 length equals 17 residues. The CDR3 coding sequence is TGTGCCAGCAGCTTAGCGTTCACGCCGGGGGGCTCCTACGAGCAGTACTTC. Protein: CASSLAFTPGGSYEQYF.

The rearrangement joins TRBV5-1 to TRBJ2-2; TRBD2 aligns across 10 bases. Germline V CDR1 and CDR2: SGHRS, YFSETQ. The CDR3 sequence is 17 residues long. The ends lost 5 bases at V and 2 bases at J; junction bases unmatched: 9. Written as DNA, the CDR3 is TGCGCCAGCAGATCCGGACTAGCGGTTATTAACACCGGGGAGCTGTTTTTT. Amino acid sequence: CASRSGLAVINTGELFF.

This clonotype has ten or more counts. This chain connects TRBV15 to TRBJ2-3; D call uncertain. Trimming pared 0 bases from V and 0 bases from J, leaving 4 bases between. In germline, CDR1 is LNHNV, CDR2 YYDKDF (reference sequence). The CDR3 consists of 14 residues. As DNA, the CDR3 is TGTGCCACCAGCAGAGATCTTAGCACAGATACGCAGTATTTT. It codes for CATSRDLSTDTQYF. The full variable domain, in which reference TRBV15 and TRBJ2-3 provide the parts outside the CDR3, is DAMVIQNPRYQVTQFGKPVTLSCSQTLNHNVMYWYQQKSSQAPKLLFHYYDKDFNNEADTPDNFQSRRPNTSFCFLDIRSPGLGDTAMYLCATSRDLSTDTQYFGPGTRLTVL.

This clonotype was counted between two and nine times. The chain employs TRBV11-3 and TRBJ1-3, with D possibly being TRBD1 (5 bases). The CDR3 runs 16 residues. Per the germline V gene, CDR1 is SGHNT and CDR2 is YENEEA. V lost 5 bases to trimming and J lost 0 bases, with 14 bases between them. The CDR3 DNA follows: TGTGCCAGCAGCACTCGACAGAGGACCTCTGGAAACACCATATATTTT. Translation gives CASSTRQRTSGNTIYF.

In its sample, this clonotype was seen a few times. This chain links TRBV5-1 with TRBJ1-6; 7 nucleotides align to TRBD1. Germline trimming cut 2 bases from V and 9 bases from J; bases unmatched to any gene: 8. The length of the CDR3 is 15 residues. The germline gives CDR1 SGHRS, CDR2 YFSETQ. CDR3 sequence (DNA): TGCGCCAGCAGCTTTGAGACAGGGCGCGGTTCACCCCTCCACTTT. Protein product: CASSFETGRGSPLHF.

The sample holds a few counts of this clonotype. The chain is built from TRBV12-3 or TRBV12-4 and TRBJ2-3, with D tentatively TRBD2 (6 bases). The CDR3 covers 12 residues. With 1 base removed from V and 8 bases from J, the gap between germline ends came to 7 bases. CDR3 region: CASSLVRGTQYF. The DNA of the CDR3 is TGTGCCAGCAGTTTAGTGCGGGGTACGCAGTATTTT.

The J gene is TRBJ1-1, the V gene TRBV7-9; 11 bases are shared with TRBD1. CDR1 is SEHNR and CDR2 is FQNEAQ in the germline V gene (reference sequence). With 2 bases clipped from V and 0 bases from J, the junction kept 5 bases outside the gene matches. The CDR3 covers 17 residues. The CDR3 sequence is CASSLLRTGGLNTEAFF. The CDR3 DNA follows: TGTGCCAGCAGCTTACTTAGGACAGGGGGCCTGAACACTGAAGCTTTCTTT.

V is TRBV5-1 and J is TRBJ1-3; no definite D call. Germline values: CDR1 SGHRS, CDR2 YFSETQ. The CDR3 sequence is 16 residues long. V shed 7 bases and J shed 4 bases, with 21 bases lying between them. DNA for the CDR3: TGCGCCAGCTCTAGCTCGGGTAGGGCCACCGGAAACACCATATATTTT. It specifies CASSSSGRATGNTIYF.

This clonotype has a handful of counts. This chain connects TRBV7-2 to TRBJ2-7, with TRBD1 as a possible D gene (6 bases). V was trimmed by 4 bases and J by 4 bases, leaving 14 bases between them. Looked up from germline, CDR1 is SGHTA and CDR2 is FQGNSA. The CDR3 loop spans 14 amino acids. CDR3 sequence reads: CASSSPLTGYEQYF. The DNA of the CDR3 is TGTGCCAGCAGCTCCCCCTTAACAGGGTACGAGCAGTACTTC.

This chain links TRBV10-3 with TRBJ2-5, with TRBD2 identical over 10 bases. The CDR3 is made up of 14 amino acids. The V gene end was trimmed by 0 bases and the J gene end by 5 bases; junction bases not matched to a gene: 0. The V gene's germline CDR1 is ENHRY and CDR2 SYGVKD. The CDR3 loop is CAISESTSGETQYF. The CDR3, as DNA: TGTGCCATCAGTGAGTCGACTAGCGGGGAGACCCAGTACTTC.

This clonotype was detected ten times or more. This sequence joins TRBV24-1 and TRBJ2-1, with 15 positions matching TRBD2. Germline CDR1 reads KGHDR; CDR2 reads SFDVKD. This CDR3 spans 18 amino acids. V was pared by 3 bases and J by 7 bases, with 9 bases of the junction left unmatched. The chain's CDR3 is CATSDPGTSGRNRNEQFF. In DNA form, the CDR3 reads TGTGCCACCAGTGATCCCGGGACTAGCGGGAGGAATCGAAATGAGCAGTTCTTC.

In this sample, this clonotype turned up many times. The rearrangement links TRBV4-1 to TRBJ2-1; D remains ambiguous. V dropped 1 base and J dropped 10 bases, with 11 bases sitting between them. The CDR3 runs 13 residues. The germline CDR1 and CDR2 sequences are MGHRA and YSYEKL. Here the CDR3 reads CASSQGILREQFF. The DNA for the CDR3 is TGCGCCAGCAGCCAAGGTATACTGCGCGAGCAGTTCTTC.

In this sample, this clonotype turned up many times. This chain connects TRBV25-1 to TRBJ2-6; D is uncertain. The germline gives CDR1 MGHDK, CDR2 SYGVNS. V was cut by 5 bases and J by 0 bases, with 8 bases left in between. The CDR3 loop spans 15 amino acids. The CDR3 loop is CASSSLSSGANVLTF. As DNA, the CDR3 is TGTGCCAGCAGTTCTCTTTCCTCTGGGGCCAACGTCCTGACTTTC.

This clonotype appeared a few times. The genes are TRBV6-5 and TRBJ2-5; 13 bases agree with TRBD2. CDR1 is MNHEY and CDR2 is SVGAGI in the germline V gene. The CDR3 is made up of 15 amino acids. V was pared by 6 bases and J by 4 bases, with 5 bases of the junction left unmatched. CDR3 coding DNA: TGTGCCAGCAGGCGACTAGCGGGAGGAGGAGAGACCCAGTACTTC. It encodes CASRRLAGGGETQYF.

The CDR3 region is CASSVSSTDTQYF. DNA of the CDR3: TGTGCCAGCAGCGTCAGTAGCACAGATACGCAGTATTTT. The chain combines TRBV9 with TRBJ2-3; the D is unclear. V gave up 2 bases and J gave up 0 bases, with 4 bases separating them. Germline loops: CDR1 SGDLS, CDR2 YYNGEE. This CDR3 contains 13 residues.

This clonotype has more than one count but fewer than ten. The V call is TRBV5-1, the J call TRBJ2-4; TRBD1 matches 9 bases. CDR1 is SGHRS and CDR2 is YFSETQ in the germline V gene. V lost 5 bases, J lost 5 bases, and 5 bases stayed unmatched. The CDR3 has 14 residues. DNA for the CDR3: TGCGCCAGCAGGCCGACAGGGGGGGAAAACATTCAGTACTTC. Residues: CASRPTGGENIQYF.

This clonotype showed up just a few times. The J gene is TRBJ2-3, the V gene TRBV7-2; no definite D call. The CDR3 runs to 15 residues. Trimming left V 3 bases short and J 0 bases short, with 10 bases between. CDR1 and CDR2 from the germline V gene are SGHTA and FQGNSA. The CDR3 nucleotides read TGTGCCAGCAGCTTTTCGAGAAGTAGCACAGATACGCAGTATTTT. Translation gives CASSFSRSSTDTQYF. Complete variable domain (other parts from reference TRBV7-2 and TRBJ2-3): GAGVSQSPSNKVTEKGKDVELRCDPISGHTALYWYRQSLGQGLEFLIYFQGNSAPDKSGLPSDRFSAERTGGSVSTLTIQRTQQEDSAVYLCASSFSRSSTDTQYFGPGTRLTVL.

This clonotype was seen at least ten times. V is TRBV20-1 and J is TRBJ2-3, with a possible D match to TRBD2 (5 bases). CDR3 length equals 16 residues. Germline CDR1 is DFQATT and CDR2 is SNEGSKA (reference sequence). Deletions cut 0 bases from V and 0 bases from J, with 13 bases between. The CDR3 bases are TGCAGTGCTAGAGATCCGGAGCGGCCTAGCACAGATACGCAGTATTTT. It encodes CSARDPERPSTDTQYF.

The chain employs TRBV7-2 and TRBJ1-2; TRBD1 matches at 7 bases. Germline lookup yields CDR1 SGHTA and CDR2 FQGNSA. Germline trimming cut 6 bases from V and 7 bases from J; bases unmatched to any gene: 11. The CDR3 sequence is 14 residues long. CDR3 amino acids: CASRPDRAQAGYTF. CDR3 nucleotides: TGTGCCAGCAGACCCGACAGGGCTCAGGCTGGCTACACCTTC.

The J gene is TRBJ2-3, the V gene TRBV6-2 or TRBV6-3; 10 nucleotides line up with TRBD2. This CDR3 is built from 14 residues. Germline V gene data show CDR1 as MNHEY and CDR2 as SVGEGT. V shed 4 bases and J 6 bases; nucleotides not matched to a gene: 4. The CDR3 region is CASSWQLAGDTQYF. The DNA of the CDR3 is TGTGCCAGCAGTTGGCAACTAGCGGGGGATACGCAGTATTTT.

This rearrangement joins TRBV12-3 or TRBV12-4 to TRBJ2-1, with 9 bases identical to TRBD2. This CDR3 region has 15 residues. After removal of 1 base from V and 7 bases from J, the junction contained 5 bases not matched to a gene. CDR3 sequence: CASSLGLLAGNEQFF. For the CDR3, the DNA is TGTGCCAGCAGTTTAGGTCTCCTAGCGGGGAATGAGCAGTTCTTC.

This clonotype has a handful of counts. V gene TRBV7-2 combines with J gene TRBJ2-2, with 8 bases identical to TRBD1. J lost 1 base, V lost 0 bases, and 4 bases had no gene match. The CDR3 is 17 amino acids. Germline V CDR1 and CDR2: SGHTA, FQGNSA. Here the CDR3 reads CASSLAGQVMNTGELFF. CDR3 bases: TGTGCCAGCAGCTTAGCGGGACAGGTGATGAACACCGGGGAGCTGTTTTTT.

The CDR3: CASSPRGQASSGANVLTF. CDR3 bases: TGTGCCAGCAGTCCCCGGGGACAGGCGAGCTCTGGGGCCAACGTCCTGACTTTC. V is TRBV9 and J is TRBJ2-6; TRBD1 agrees at 8 bases. The germline CDR1 and CDR2 sequences are SGDLS and YYNGEE. The CDR3 is made up of 18 amino acids. The junction had 10 bases not matched to a gene; V was cut back by 5 bases and J by 0 bases.

The chain combines TRBV19 with TRBJ2-6; D remains unclear. This CDR3 has 15 amino acids. Germline values: CDR1 LNHDA, CDR2 SQIVND (reference sequence). V was trimmed by 2 bases and J by 4 bases, leaving 9 bases between them. The CDR3 here is CASSISPLGANVLTF. CDR3 bases: TGTGCCAGTAGTATATCTCCCCTCGGGGCCAACGTCCTGACTTTC.

This rearrangement joins TRBV19 to TRBJ1-1, with 7 bases lining up with TRBD1. This CDR3 has 16 amino acids. The germline CDR1 and CDR2 sequences are LNHDA and SQIVND (reference sequence). V shed 4 bases, J shed 0 bases, and the junction held 8 bases outside the gene matches. The CDR3 here is CASSRWDSLMNTEAFF. The DNA of the CDR3 is TGTGCCAGTAGTAGATGGGACAGCTTAATGAACACTGAAGCTTTCTTT.